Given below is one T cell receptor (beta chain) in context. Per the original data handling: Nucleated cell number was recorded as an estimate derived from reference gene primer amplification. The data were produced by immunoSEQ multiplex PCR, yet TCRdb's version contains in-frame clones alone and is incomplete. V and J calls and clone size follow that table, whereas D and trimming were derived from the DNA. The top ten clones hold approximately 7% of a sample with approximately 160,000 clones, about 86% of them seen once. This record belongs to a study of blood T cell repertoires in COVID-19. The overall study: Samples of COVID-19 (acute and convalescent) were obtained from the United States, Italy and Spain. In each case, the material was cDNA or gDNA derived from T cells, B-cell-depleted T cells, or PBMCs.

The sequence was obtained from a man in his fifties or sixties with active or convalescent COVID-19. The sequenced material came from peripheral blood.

DNA for the CDR3: TGTGCCAGTAGCTCACCGGGTAGCTCTGGGGCCAACGTCCTGACTTTC. Translated: CASSSPGSSGANVLTF. The rearrangement uses TRBV19 and TRBJ2-6, with D unresolved. The CDR3 runs to 16 residues. Germline loops: CDR1 LNHDA, CDR2 SQIVND (reference sequence). The V end lost 6 bases, the J end lost 0 bases, and 12 bases lay between the germline ends. Based on the CDR3 plus reference TRBV19 and TRBJ2-6, the full variable domain is DGGITQSPKYLFRKEGQNVTLSCEQNLNHDAMYWYRQDPGQGLRLIYYSQIVNDFQKGDIAEGYSVSREKKESFPLTVTSAQKNPTAFYLCASSSPGSSGANVLTFGAGSRLTVL.